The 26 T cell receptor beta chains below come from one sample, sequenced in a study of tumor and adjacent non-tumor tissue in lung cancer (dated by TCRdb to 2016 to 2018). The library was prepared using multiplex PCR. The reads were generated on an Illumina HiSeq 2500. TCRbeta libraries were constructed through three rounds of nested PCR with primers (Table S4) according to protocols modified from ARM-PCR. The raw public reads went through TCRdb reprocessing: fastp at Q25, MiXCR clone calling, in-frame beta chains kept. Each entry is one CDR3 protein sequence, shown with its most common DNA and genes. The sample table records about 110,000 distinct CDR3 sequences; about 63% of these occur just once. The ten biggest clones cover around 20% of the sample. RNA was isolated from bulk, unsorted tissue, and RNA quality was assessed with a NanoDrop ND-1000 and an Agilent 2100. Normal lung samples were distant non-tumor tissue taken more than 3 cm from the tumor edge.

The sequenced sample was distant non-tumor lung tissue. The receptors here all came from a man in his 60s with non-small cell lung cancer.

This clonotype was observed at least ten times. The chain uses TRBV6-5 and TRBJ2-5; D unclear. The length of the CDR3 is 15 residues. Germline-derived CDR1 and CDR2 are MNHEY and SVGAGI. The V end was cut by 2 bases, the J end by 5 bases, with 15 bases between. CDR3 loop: CASSYDAAARETQYF. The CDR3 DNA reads TGTGCCAGCAGTTACGACGCAGCCGCCCGTGAGACCCAGTACTTC.

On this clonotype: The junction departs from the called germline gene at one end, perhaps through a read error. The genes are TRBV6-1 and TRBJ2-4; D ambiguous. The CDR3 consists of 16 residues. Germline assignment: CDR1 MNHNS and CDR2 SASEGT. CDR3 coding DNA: TGTGTCAGCAATGAAGATATCTTGGGCTCCAAAAACATTCAGTACTTC. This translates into CVSNEDILGSKNIQYF.

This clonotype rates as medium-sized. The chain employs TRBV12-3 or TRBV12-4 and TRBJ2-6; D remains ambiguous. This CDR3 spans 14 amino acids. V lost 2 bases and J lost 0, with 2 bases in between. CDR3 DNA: TGTGCCAGCAGTTTATACTCTGGGGCCAACGTCCTGACTTTC. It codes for CASSLYSGANVLTF.

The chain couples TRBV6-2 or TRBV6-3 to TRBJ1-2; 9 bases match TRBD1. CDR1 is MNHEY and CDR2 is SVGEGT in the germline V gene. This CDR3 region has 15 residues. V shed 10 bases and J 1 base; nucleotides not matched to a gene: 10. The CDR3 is CANRRGQGINYGYTF. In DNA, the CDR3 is TGTGCCAACAGAAGGGGACAGGGAATTAACTATGGCTACACCTTC.

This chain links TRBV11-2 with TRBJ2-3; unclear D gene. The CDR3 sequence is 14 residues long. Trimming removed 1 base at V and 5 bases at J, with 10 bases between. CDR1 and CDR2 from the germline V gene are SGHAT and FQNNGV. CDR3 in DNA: TGTGCCAGCAGCTTAGTCGCCAGTATAGATACGCAGTATTTT. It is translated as CASSLVASIDTQYF.

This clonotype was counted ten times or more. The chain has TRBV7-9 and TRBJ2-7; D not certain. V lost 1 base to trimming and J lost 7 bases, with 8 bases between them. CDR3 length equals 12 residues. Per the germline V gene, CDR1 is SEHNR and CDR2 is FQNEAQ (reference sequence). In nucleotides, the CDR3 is TGTGCCAGCAGCTTAGACTGGGGTGAGCAGTACTTC. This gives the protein CASSLDWGEQYF.

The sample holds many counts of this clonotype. The CDR3: CASSLRSGRSNYGYTF. The CDR3 DNA follows: TGTGCCAGCAGCTTGAGGTCAGGGAGGTCGAACTATGGCTACACCTTC. The chain combines TRBV5-8 with TRBJ1-2; tentative D call: TRBD1 (5 bases). The germline CDR1 and CDR2 sequences are SGHTS and YDEGEE. The CDR3 is 16 residues long. The V and J ends lost 1 base and 2 bases respectively, with 15 bases between them. Full variable domain (rest looked up from reference TRBV5-8 and TRBJ1-2): EAGVTQSPTHLIKTRGQQATLRCSPISGHTSVYWYQQALGLGLQFLLWYDEGEERNRGNFPPRFSGRQFPNYSSELNVNALELEDSALYLCASSLRSGRSNYGYTFGSGTRLTVV.

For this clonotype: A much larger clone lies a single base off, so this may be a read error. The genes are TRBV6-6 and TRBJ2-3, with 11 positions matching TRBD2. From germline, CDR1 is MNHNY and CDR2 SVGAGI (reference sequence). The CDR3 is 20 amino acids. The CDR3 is CASSSPGGNSGRAAEDMQYF. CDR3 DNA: TGTGCCAGCAGTTCCCCGGGAGGTAATAGCGGGAGGGCCGCCGAGGATATGCAGTATTTT.

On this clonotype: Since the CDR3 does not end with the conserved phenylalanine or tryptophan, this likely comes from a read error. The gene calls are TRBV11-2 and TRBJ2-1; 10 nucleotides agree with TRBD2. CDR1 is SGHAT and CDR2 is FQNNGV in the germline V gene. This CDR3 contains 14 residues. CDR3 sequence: CANSLAGGPNEQFL. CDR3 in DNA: TGTGCCAACAGCTTAGCGGGAGGCCCCAATGAGCAGTTCTTA.

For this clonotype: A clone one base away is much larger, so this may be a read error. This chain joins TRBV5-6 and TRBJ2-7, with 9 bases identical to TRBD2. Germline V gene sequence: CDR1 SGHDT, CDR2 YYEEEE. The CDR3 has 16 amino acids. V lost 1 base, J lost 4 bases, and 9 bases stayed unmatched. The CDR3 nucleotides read TGTGCCAGCAGCTTGACAGCGGGAGGATCGGGATACGAGCAGTACTTC. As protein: CASSLTAGGSGYEQYF.

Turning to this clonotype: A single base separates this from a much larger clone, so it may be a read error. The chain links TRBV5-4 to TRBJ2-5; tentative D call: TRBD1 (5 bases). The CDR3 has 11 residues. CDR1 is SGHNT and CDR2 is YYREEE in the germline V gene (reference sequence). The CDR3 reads CTSSSTGTQYF. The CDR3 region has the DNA TGTACCAGCAGCTCTACAGGAACCCAGTACTTC.

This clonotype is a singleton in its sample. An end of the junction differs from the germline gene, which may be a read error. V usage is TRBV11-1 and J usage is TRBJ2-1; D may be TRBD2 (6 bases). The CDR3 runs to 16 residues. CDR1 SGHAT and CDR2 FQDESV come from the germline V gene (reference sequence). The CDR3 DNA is TGTGCCAGCAGTCGTACTAGCAGGCAATCCTACAATGAGCAATTCTTC. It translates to CASSRTSRQSYNEQFF.

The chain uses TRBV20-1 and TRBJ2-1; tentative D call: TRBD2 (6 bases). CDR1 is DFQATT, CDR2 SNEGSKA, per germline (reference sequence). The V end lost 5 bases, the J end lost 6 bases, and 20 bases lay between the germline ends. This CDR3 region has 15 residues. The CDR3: CSAPRLGRGFNEQFF. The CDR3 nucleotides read TGCAGTGCTCCAAGACTAGGGCGAGGGTTCAATGAGCAGTTCTTC.

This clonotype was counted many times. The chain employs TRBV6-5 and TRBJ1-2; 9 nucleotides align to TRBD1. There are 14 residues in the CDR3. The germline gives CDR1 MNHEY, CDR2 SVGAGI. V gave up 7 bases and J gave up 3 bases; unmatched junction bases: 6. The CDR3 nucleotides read TGTGCCAGCACCCGGGACAGGGAGTACTATGGCTACACCTTC. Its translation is CASTRDREYYGYTF.

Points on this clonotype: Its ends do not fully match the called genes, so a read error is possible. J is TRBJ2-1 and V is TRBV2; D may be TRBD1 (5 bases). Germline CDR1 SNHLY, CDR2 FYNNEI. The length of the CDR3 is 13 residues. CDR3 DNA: TGTGTCAGCAGTGGGGCCGTCGGCAACGAGCAGTTCTTC. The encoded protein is CVSSGAVGNEQFF.

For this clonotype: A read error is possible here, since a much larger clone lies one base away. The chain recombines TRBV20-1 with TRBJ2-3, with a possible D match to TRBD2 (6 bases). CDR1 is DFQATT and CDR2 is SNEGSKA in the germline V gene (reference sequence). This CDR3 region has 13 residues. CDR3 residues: CNAGLHNTDTQYF. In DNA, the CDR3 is TGCAATGCTGGACTACACAACACAGATACGCAGTATTTT.

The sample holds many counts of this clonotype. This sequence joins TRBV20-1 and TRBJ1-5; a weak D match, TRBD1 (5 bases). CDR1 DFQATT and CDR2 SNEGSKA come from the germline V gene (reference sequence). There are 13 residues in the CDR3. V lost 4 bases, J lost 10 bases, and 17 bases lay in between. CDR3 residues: CSAIGAVEGPQHF. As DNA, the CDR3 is TGCAGTGCTATCGGGGCAGTTGAGGGTCCCCAGCATTTT.

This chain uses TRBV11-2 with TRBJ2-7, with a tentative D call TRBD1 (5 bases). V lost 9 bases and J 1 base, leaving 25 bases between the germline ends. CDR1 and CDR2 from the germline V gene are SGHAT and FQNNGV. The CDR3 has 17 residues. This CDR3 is CASSTHFAGLPSYEQYF. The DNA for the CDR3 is TGTGCCAGTAGCACACACTTTGCAGGGCTACCTTCCTACGAGCAGTACTTC.

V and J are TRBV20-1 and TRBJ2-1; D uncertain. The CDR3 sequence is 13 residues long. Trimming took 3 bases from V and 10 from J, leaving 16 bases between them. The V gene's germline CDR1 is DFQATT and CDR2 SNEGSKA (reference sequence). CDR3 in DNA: TGCAGTGCTAGGACCGACTGGATGGGAGAGCAGTTCTTC. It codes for CSARTDWMGEQFF.

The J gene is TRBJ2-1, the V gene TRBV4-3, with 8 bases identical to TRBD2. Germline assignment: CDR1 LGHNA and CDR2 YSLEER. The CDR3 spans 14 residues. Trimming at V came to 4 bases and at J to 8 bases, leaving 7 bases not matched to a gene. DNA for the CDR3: TGCGCCAGCAGCCTGGGACTAGTGAGAGATGAGCAGTTCTTC. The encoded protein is CASSLGLVRDEQFF.

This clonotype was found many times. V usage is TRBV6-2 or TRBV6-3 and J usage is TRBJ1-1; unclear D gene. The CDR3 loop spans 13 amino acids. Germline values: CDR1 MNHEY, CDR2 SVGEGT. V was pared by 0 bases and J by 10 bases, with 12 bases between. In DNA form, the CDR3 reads TGTGCCAGCAGTTACTCGAAAGATGCCGCAGCTTTCTTT. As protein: CASSYSKDAAAFF.

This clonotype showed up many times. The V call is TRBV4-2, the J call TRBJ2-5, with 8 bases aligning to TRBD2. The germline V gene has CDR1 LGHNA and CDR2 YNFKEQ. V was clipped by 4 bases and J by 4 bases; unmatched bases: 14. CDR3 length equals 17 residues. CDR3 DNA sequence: TGTGCCAGCAGCCCCCAGTTGGGGACGGGGGGGCGAGAGACCCAGTACTTC. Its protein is CASSPQLGTGGRETQYF.

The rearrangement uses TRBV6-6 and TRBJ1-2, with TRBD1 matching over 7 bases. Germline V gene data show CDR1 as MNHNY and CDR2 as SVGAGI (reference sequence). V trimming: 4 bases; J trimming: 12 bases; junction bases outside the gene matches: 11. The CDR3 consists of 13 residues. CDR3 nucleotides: TGTGCCAGCAGTTTCGACAGGGAAGGAGGCCACACCTTC. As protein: CASSFDREGGHTF.

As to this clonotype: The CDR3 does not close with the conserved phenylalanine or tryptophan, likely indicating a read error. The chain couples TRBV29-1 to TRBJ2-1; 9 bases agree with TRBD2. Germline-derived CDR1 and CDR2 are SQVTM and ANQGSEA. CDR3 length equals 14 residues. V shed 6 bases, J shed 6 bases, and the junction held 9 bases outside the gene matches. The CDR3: CSVGSSGRPNEQFL. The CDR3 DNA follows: TGCAGCGTGGGAAGTAGCGGGAGACCCAATGAGCAGTTCTTA.

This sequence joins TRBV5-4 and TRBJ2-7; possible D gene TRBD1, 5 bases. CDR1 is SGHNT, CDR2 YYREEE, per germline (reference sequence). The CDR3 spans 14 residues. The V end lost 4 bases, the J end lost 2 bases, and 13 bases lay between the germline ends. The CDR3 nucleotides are TGTGCCAGCAGCCTAACCGACAGAACCTACGAGCAGTACTTC. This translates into CASSLTDRTYEQYF.

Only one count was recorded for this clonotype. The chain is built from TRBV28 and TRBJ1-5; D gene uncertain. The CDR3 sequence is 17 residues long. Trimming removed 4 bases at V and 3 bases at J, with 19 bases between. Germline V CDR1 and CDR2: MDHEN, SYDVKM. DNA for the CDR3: TGTGCCAGCAGTTCAATTAATCCCCAGAAGTCCAATCAGCCCCAGCATTTT. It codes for CASSSINPQKSNQPQHF. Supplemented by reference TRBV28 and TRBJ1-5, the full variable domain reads DVKVTQSSRYLVKRTGEKVFLECVQDMDHENMFWYRQDPGLGLRLIYFSYDVKMKEKGDIPEGYSVSREKKERFSLILESASTNQTSMYLCASSSINPQKSNQPQHFGDGTRLSIL.